This T cell receptor beta chain came from a study of PD-1 blockade in classical Hodgkin lymphoma. This table comes from immunoSEQ multiplex PCR, and its TCRdb copy is limited to in-frame clones, with some not included. The sample gives 50,000 to 75,000 clones, more than 70% of which show up once; 5.4% is in the top ten. Each patient's relapse followed autologous stem cell transplantation, and brentuximab vedotin exposure varied. The germline V and J ends were trimmed by 0 bases and 8 bases, with 7 bases remaining between them. The germline gives CDR1 LGHNA, CDR2 YNFKEQ. This CDR3 spans 13 amino acids.

The sample here was peripheral blood mononuclear cells (PBMCs), taken before the second cycle of nivolumab. The V and J genes are TRBV4-2 and TRBJ2-2; D is undetermined. This receptor was obtained from a human donor with classical Hodgkin lymphoma. CDR3 sequence: CASSQEGSGELFF. The CDR3 DNA reads TGTGCCAGCAGCCAAGAAGGCTCGGGGGAGCTGTTTTTT.